This TCR beta chain was sequenced in a study of control samples from healthy donors and cancer patients. The protocol was immunoSEQ multiplex PCR, while the TCRdb copy is restricted to in-frame clones and leaves out a portion. The data hold roughly 86,000 clones, with more than 85% observed a single time. There are 13 residues in the CDR3. V lost 3 bases to trimming and J lost 5 bases, with 10 bases between them. The chain joins TRBV12-3 or TRBV12-4 to TRBJ1-1; no definite D call. The sequenced sample was blood. The clonotype comes from a woman aged 25-40 years in good health. The CDR3 DNA is TGTGCCAGCAGTTTTTACGGCGGGACTGAAGCTTTCTTT. It specifies CASSFYGGTEAFF.